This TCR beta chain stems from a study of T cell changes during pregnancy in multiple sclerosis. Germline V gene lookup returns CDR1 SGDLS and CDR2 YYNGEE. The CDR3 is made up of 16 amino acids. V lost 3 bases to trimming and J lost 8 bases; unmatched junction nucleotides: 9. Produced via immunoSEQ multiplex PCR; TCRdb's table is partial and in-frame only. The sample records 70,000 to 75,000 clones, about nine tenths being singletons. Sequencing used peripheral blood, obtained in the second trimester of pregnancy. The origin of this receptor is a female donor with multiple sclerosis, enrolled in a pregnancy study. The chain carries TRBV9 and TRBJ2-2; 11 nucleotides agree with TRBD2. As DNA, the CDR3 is TGTGCCAGCAGCGCTCTTAGCGGGAGGGCCGGGGGGGAGCTGTTTTTT. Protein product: CASSALSGRAGGELFF. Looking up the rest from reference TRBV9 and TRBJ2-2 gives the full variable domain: DSGVTQTPKHLITATGQRVTLRCSPRSGDLSVYWYQQSLDQGLQFLIQYYNGEERAKGNILERFSAQQFPDLHSELNLSSLELGDSALYFCASSALSGRAGGELFFGEGSRLTVL.